A single sample is the source of the 7 T cell receptor beta chains below, sequenced in a study of blood T cell repertoires in COVID-19. Data came from immunoSEQ multiplex PCR; TCRdb stores just in-frame clones and leaves some out. Of some 270,000 clones listed, 89% were seen once; the top ten hold about 1.8%. What was sequenced was PBMCs or T cells enriched from blood (not recorded which). These receptors were obtained from a woman in her forties who had recovered from COVID-19.

This chain connects TRBV18 to TRBJ1-5; tentative D call: TRBD1 (5 bases). Deletions cut 3 bases from V and 0 bases from J, with 9 bases between. This CDR3 comprises 15 residues. CDR1 and CDR2 (germline): KGHSH, LQKENI. The chain's CDR3 is CASSPTGHSNQPQHF. The CDR3 nucleotides are TGTGCCAGCTCACCGACTGGACATAGCAATCAGCCCCAGCATTTT.

The chain couples TRBV5-1 to TRBJ2-1, with a possible D match to TRBD2 (7 bases). The CDR3 has 13 amino acids. Between the trimmed V and J ends, which lost 4 bases and 8 bases, there was a span of 13 bases. Germline CDR1 SGHRS, CDR2 YFSETQ. The CDR3 DNA sequence: TGCGCCAGCAGCCAACAGGGAGGGGATGAGCAGTTCTTC. It yields the protein CASSQQGGDEQFF.

The chain couples TRBV5-6 to TRBJ2-7; D is undetermined. The germline CDR1 and CDR2 sequences are SGHDT and YYEEEE. V was trimmed by 5 bases and J by 0 bases, leaving 15 bases between them. The CDR3 has 15 residues. This chain's CDR3 is CASSPNPSSSYEQYF. CDR3 coding DNA: TGTGCCAGCAGTCCGAATCCCTCCAGCTCCTACGAGCAGTACTTC.

The chain uses TRBV7-9 and TRBJ1-2; 7 bases are shared with TRBD1. The CDR3 has 13 residues. The V segment lost 6 bases and the J segment 8 bases; nucleotides outside the gene matches: 9. CDR1 is SEHNR, CDR2 FQNEAQ, per germline (reference sequence). The CDR3 coding sequence is TGTGCCAGCAGTTCGGACAGGTGGGAAGGCTACACCTTC. Translating it yields CASSSDRWEGYTF.

The chain has TRBV12-5 and TRBJ1-1, with a weak D call TRBD1 (6 bases). Germline V lookup: CDR1 LGHNT, CDR2 FRNRAP. Trimming removed 0 bases from V and 6 bases from J, with 8 bases in between. This CDR3 has 13 amino acids. The CDR3 nucleotides are TGTGCTAGTGGTTTGGTACAGGGCGCTGAAGCTTTCTTT. Translated, it gives CASGLVQGAEAFF.

The chain uses TRBV7-3 and TRBJ2-1; 10 nucleotides align to TRBD2. CDR1 SGHTA and CDR2 FQGTGA come from the germline V gene. CDR3 length equals 16 residues. J lost 9 bases, V lost 2 bases, and 10 bases had no gene match. For the CDR3, the DNA is TGTGCCAGCAGCTTATCGAGCGGGGGGGCCTCGCTTGAGCAGTTCTTC. This encodes CASSLSSGGASLEQFF.

The V and J genes are TRBV12-3 or TRBV12-4 and TRBJ1-1; no firm D call. With 4 bases removed from V and 6 bases from J, the gap between germline ends came to 12 bases. This CDR3 has 13 residues. CDR3 loop: CASSSWMGAEAFF. CDR3 DNA: TGTGCCAGCAGTTCCTGGATGGGAGCTGAAGCTTTCTTT.